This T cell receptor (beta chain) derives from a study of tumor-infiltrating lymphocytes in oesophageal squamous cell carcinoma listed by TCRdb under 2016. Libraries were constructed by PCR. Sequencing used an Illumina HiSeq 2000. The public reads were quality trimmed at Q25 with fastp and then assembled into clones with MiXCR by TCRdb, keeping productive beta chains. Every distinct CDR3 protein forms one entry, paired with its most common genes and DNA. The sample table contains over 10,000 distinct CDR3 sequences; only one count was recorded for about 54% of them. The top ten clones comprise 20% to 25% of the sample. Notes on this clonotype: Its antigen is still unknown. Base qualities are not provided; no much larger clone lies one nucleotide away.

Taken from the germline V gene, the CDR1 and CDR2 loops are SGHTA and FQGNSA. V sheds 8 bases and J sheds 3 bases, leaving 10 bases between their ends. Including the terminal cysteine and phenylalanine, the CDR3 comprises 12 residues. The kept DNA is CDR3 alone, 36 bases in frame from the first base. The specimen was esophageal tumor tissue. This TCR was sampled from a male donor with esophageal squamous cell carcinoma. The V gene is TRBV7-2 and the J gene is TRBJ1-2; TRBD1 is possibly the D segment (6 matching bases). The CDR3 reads CASADSHYGYTF. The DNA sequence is TGTGCCAGCGCGGACAGCCACTATGGCTACACCTTC.